A single T cell receptor (beta chain) is shown here with its context. What antigen it recognizes has not been identified. Base quality data are lacking; no much larger clone is found one base away. This record belongs to a study of neoadjuvant anti-PD-1 for oral cavity cancer (dated by TCRdb to the early 2020s). About the full investigation: Patients mostly received three to four biweekly doses of nivolumab at 3 mg/kg before curative-intent surgical resection. For patients who did not progress, a fourth nivolumab dose was given around day 43, followed by definitive surgical resection on days 50-56. Under RECIST 1.1, a patient counted as a responder if showing complete response, partial response or stable disease, and as a non-responder if showing progression. The parent correlative cohort had more than 10 patients and a response rate of about 31%.

For deep sequencing, PBMC libraries mostly used about 490 ng of input genomic DNA, with six replicates for each sample. The immunoSEQ hsTCRbeta kit was used to prepare TCRbeta libraries according to the manufacturer's instructions. An Illumina NovaSeq 6000 S4 flow cell was used to sequence the final libraries, which had first been combined to 3 nM. The original pipeline was this. The immunoSEQ Analyzer was used for raw data preprocessing and quality control. The analysis was restricted to productive rearrangements, with each unique CDR3 amino acid sequence defining a clonotype. Repertoire clonality was estimated as the Gini-Simpson index, which was computed with the R package tcR. Student's t test was used to compare Gini indices, while Pearson correlation assessed associations with tumor size change. TCRdb obtained this table from immuneACCESS and retained in-frame rearrangements with V and J assigned. These tables miss some clones; where compared with another copy, unresolved V genes account for less than half of the shortfall, and the remainder is unexplained. V and J calls and clone size are given by that table; D and trimming were obtained from the DNA. In this sample the table shows 7,000 to 9,000 clones, approximately 60% of which occur a single time. Clones ranked in the top ten supply roughly 3% of the sample.

The time point label here, explained by the study, means: after neoadjuvant nivolumab, at surgical resection. Patients were newly diagnosed with stage II-IVA oral cavity squamous cell carcinoma and had received no prior systemic or radiation treatment. Everyone in the cohort had locally advanced, HPV-negative oral cavity squamous cell carcinoma. Peripheral blood mononuclear cells were analyzed directly and were not maintained or expanded in culture. The samples were drawn from a longitudinal correlative study tied to a single-arm phase II trial testing neoadjuvant nivolumab in oral cavity squamous cell carcinoma. Genomic DNA-based TCRbeta sequencing was performed on subject-matched pre- and post-treatment PBMCs and tumors from three responders and three non-responders. Peripheral blood mononuclear cells were collected before nivolumab treatment and again after treatment, at the time of surgery. The Maxwell RSC DNA from Cells kit was used to extract genomic DNA from PBMCs.

The paper as a whole reports these results and caveats: After neoadjuvant nivolumab, significantly higher T cell clonality (Gini index) was found within PBMCs in non-responders than in responders. A higher pretreatment blood Treg/Th17 ratio correlated with both higher pretreatment blood TCRbeta clonality and lower post-treatment tumor TCRbeta clonality. The TCR analyses had only three patients in each response group, and the authors called for validation in larger cohorts.

The receptor was derived from a person between 40 and 85 years old with oral cavity squamous cell carcinoma. The sample in question was PBMCs, obtained after nivolumab (anti-PD-1) treatment.

The DNA reads TGTGCCAGCAGTGTGATGCGAGAGACCCAGTACTTC. It translates as CASSVMRETQYF. The chain joins TRBV2 to TRBJ2-5; no confident D gene assignment can be made. There are 12 amino acids in the CDR3, from cysteine to phenylalanine inclusive. The sequence is cut down to CDR3 DNA, 36 bases in frame from base 1. Between the V and J ends, shortened by 4 bases and 4 bases respectively, the junction contains 7 bases. CDR1 SNHLY and CDR2 FYNNEI were looked up in the germline V gene.